This TCR beta chain was found in a study of blood T cell repertoires in COVID-19. Study-wide context: Whether acute or convalescent, the COVID-19 samples came from the United States, Italy and Spain. PBMCs, B-cell-depleted T cells, or T cells provided the cDNA or gDNA that made up the material.

The CDR3 contains 11 residues. The germline V and J ends were trimmed by 9 bases and 9 bases, with 12 bases remaining between them. Germline CDR1 SNHLY, CDR2 FYNNEI. Original processing methods: The authors estimated nucleated cell counts from reference gene primer amplification. Using immunoSEQ multiplex PCR, the repertoire was profiled, and TCRdb retains in-frame clones only, with some absent. The V and J calls and clone size are taken from that table; D and trimming were inferred from the DNA. The sample records under 250,000 clones, roughly 78% being singletons. The sequenced sample consisted of peripheral blood. The chain recombines TRBV2 with TRBJ1-5; a possible D gene is TRBD1 (5 bases). The clonotype was recovered from a woman aged 40 to 55 with acute or convalescent COVID-19. The CDR3 nucleotides are TGTGCCAGTGGCTCCCAGGGGCCCCAGCATTTT. Amino acid sequence: CASGSQGPQHF.